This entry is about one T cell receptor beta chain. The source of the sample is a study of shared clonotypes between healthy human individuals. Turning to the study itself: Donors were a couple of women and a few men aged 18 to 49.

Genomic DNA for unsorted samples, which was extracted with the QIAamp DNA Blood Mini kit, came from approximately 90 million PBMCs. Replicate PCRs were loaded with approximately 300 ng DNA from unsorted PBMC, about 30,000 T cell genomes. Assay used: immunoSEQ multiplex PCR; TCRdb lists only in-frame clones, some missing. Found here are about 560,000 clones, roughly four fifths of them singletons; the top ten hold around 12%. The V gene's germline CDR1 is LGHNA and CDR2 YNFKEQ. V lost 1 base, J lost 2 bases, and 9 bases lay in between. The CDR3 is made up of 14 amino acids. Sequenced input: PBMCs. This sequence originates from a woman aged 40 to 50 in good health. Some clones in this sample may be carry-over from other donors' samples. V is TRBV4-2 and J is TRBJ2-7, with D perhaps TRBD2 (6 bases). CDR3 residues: CASSQGDLAYEQYF. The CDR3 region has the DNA TGTGCCAGCAGCCAAGGGGACTTAGCCTACGAGCAGTACTTC.